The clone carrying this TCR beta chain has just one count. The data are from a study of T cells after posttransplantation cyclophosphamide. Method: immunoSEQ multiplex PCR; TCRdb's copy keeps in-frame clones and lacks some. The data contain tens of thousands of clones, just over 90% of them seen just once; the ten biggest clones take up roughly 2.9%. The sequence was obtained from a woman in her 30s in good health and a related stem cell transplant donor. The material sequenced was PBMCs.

In DNA form, the CDR3 reads TGCGCCAGCAGCCCGAGGACAAACTATGGCTACACCTTC. Its translation is CASSPRTNYGYTF. The genes are TRBV5-1 and TRBJ1-2; a weak D match, TRBD1 (5 bases). The V and J ends lost 4 bases and 2 bases respectively, with 9 bases between them. The germline V gene has CDR1 SGHRS and CDR2 YFSETQ. The CDR3 has 13 amino acids.